This T cell receptor beta chain was sequenced during a study of early T cells in non-severe SARS-CoV-2 infection. As for the study in general: The authors sequenced bulk RNA from unsorted whole blood, leaving chains unpaired.

Germline lookup yields CDR1 MNHNS and CDR2 SASEGT. Trimming took off 1 base at V and 4 bases at J, with 10 bases between the two ends. The CDR3 extends over 14 amino acids. TCRdb re-analysed the 5' RACE reads in MiXCR, keeping a single row per CDR3 protein. The table records tens of thousands of distinct CDR3 sequences, around 11% of them present only once. In the case of this clonotype: The antigen remains unidentified.

Study observations and caveats: Reliance on VDJdb matching favored anti-spike CD8 responses; private and CD4 specificities were missed.

The origin of this receptor is an adult who was a healthcare worker with PCR-confirmed SARS-CoV-2 infection or an uninfected control (not recorded which). The donor label of this sample is uncertain. The sample in question was whole blood, obtained at baseline. The chain carries TRBV6-1 and TRBJ2-5; maybe TRBD2 (6 bases). In DNA, the CDR3 is TGTGCCAGCAGTGAAGGGATCGGGGGAGAGACCCAGTACTTC. Translation gives CASSEGIGGETQYF.